This T cell receptor (beta chain) was observed in a study of T cells after yellow fever vaccination. Study overall: It was SMART-Seq v4 Ultra Low Input that prepared the fractions with low cell numbers.

TCRdb processed the 5' RACE reads anew with MiXCR; each CDR3 protein has one entry. The profile shows 200,000 to 300,000 distinct CDR3 sequences, over 6.5% of them singletons. This clonotype was recorded only once. Its specificity is not known. J lost 4 bases, V lost 3 bases, and 4 bases had no gene match. CDR3 length equals 15 residues. The germline gives CDR1 LNHDA, CDR2 SQIVND (reference sequence). Overall study findings and caveats: Across the CD4 and CD8 compartments, a small share of clonotypes was present in both. Bulk-population clonotypes that are abundant could appear as contaminants in FACS-sorted repertoires. By day 5 rather than day 15, the secondary response had peaked, though it was weaker.

The input for sequencing was CD4+ T cells sorted from PBMCs, taken on the day of the yellow fever booster vaccination. This TCR was recovered from a man aged 30 to 39 who received the YFV17D yellow fever vaccine. This chain connects TRBV19 to TRBJ2-1, with 9 nucleotides matching TRBD2. CDR3 sequence reads: CASSIDSGSYNEQFF. In DNA form, the CDR3 reads TGTGCCAGTAGTATTGATAGCGGGAGTTACAATGAGCAGTTCTTC. Looking up the rest from reference TRBV19 and TRBJ2-1 gives the full variable domain: DGGITQSPKYLFRKEGQNVTLSCEQNLNHDAMYWYRQDPGQGLRLIYYSQIVNDFQKGDIAEGYSVSREKKESFPLTVTSAQKNPTAFYLCASSIDSGSYNEQFFGPGTRLTVL.